A single sample gave rise to the 30 T cell receptor beta chains below, sequenced in a study of T cells in Graves' hyperthyroidism and ophthalmopathy. Researchers amplified the TCR beta CDR3 regions from RNA transcripts. The HTBI set primed first-round TCR CDR3 RT-PCR. TCRdb redid the calling of the multiplex PCR reads with MiXCR, one entry per CDR3 protein. The data contain hundreds of thousands of distinct CDR3 sequences, 13% to 15% of them seen just once; the ten biggest clones take up roughly 19%. Sequences were obtained from blood. These receptors were taken from a woman aged 60-75 years with Graves' ophthalmopathy.

This clonotype was detected many times. The rearrangement links TRBV28 to TRBJ2-7; 10 positions agree with TRBD1. The germline gives CDR1 MDHEN, CDR2 SYDVKM. The CDR3 is 15 amino acids. The V and J ends lost 3 bases and 9 bases, in that order; junction bases with no gene match: 11. The CDR3 loop is CASSFGQGTGEVQYF. In nucleotides, the CDR3 is TGTGCCAGCAGTTTCGGGCAGGGGACAGGGGAAGTGCAGTACTTC. Complete variable domain (other parts from reference TRBV28 and TRBJ2-7): DVKVTQSSRYLVKRTGEKVFLECVQDMDHENMFWYRQDPGLGLRLIYFSYDVKMKEKGDIPEGYSVSREKKERFSLILESASTNQTSMYLCASSFGQGTGEVQYFGPGTRLTVT.

A few counts support this clonotype. The rearrangement links TRBV7-2 to TRBJ2-1, with D tentatively TRBD1 (6 bases). Between the trimmed V and J ends, which lost 1 base and 6 bases, there was a span of 13 bases. Germline V gene sequence: CDR1 SGHTA, CDR2 FQGNSA. The CDR3 is 15 amino acids. The CDR3 nucleotides read TGTGCCAGCAGCTTAGACAGGGCCGACTCCAATGAGCAGTTCTTC. It translates to CASSLDRADSNEQFF.

The table lists this clonotype with many counts. The chain uses TRBV11-1 and TRBJ2-3; D is perhaps TRBD2 (5 bases). The CDR3 covers 16 residues. Between the trimmed V and J ends, which lost 3 bases and 0 bases, there was a span of 13 bases. Germline loops: CDR1 SGHAT, CDR2 FQDESV (reference sequence). CDR3 in DNA: TGTGCCAGCAGCTTCCGACTAACAGCTAGCACAGATACGCAGTATTTT. Amino acid sequence: CASSFRLTASTDTQYF.

This clonotype was recorded a few times. The chain carries TRBV4-2 and TRBJ1-2, with no clear D. The CDR3 is 14 residues long. CDR1 LGHNA and CDR2 YNFKEQ come from the germline V gene. The V end lost 0 bases, the J end lost 2 bases, and 7 bases lay between the germline ends. CDR3 in DNA: TGTGCCAGCAGCCAAGATATCCAGAACTATGGCTACACCTTC. Translating gives CASSQDIQNYGYTF.

This clonotype was observed at least ten times. The chain couples TRBV5-1 to TRBJ1-1; 9 nucleotides agree with TRBD1. Per germline, CDR1 SGHRS and CDR2 YFSETQ. The CDR3 covers 15 residues. V was pared by 5 bases and J by 0 bases, with 5 bases of the junction left unmatched. This CDR3 is CASRDTGGLNTEAFF. CDR3 sequence (DNA): TGCGCCAGCAGGGATACAGGGGGCCTGAACACTGAAGCTTTCTTT.

This clonotype was found many times. V gene TRBV5-5 combines with J gene TRBJ2-7, with D possibly being TRBD2 (6 bases). The CDR3 totals 16 residues. V lost 0 bases to trimming and J lost 3 bases, with 16 bases between them. Germline assignment: CDR1 SGHKS and CDR2 YYEKEE (reference sequence). DNA for the CDR3: TGTGCCAGCAGCTTGGGCGGGACCCCGATCTACTACGAGCAGTACTTC. Amino acid sequence: CASSLGGTPIYYEQYF.

V gene TRBV5-1 combines with J gene TRBJ1-2; D is unclear. There are 15 residues in the CDR3. Germline-derived CDR1 and CDR2 are SGHRS and YFSETQ. V dropped 5 bases and J dropped 4 bases, with 18 bases sitting between them. The CDR3, as DNA: TGCGCCAGCAGATCTGGGATTGGCGCTATCTATGGCTACACCTTC. It is translated as CASRSGIGAIYGYTF.

The V gene is TRBV19, the J gene TRBJ2-5, with 12 bases fitting TRBD2. This CDR3 spans 16 amino acids. J was trimmed by 1 base and V by 3 bases; bases with no gene match: 3. Germline assignment: CDR1 LNHDA and CDR2 SQIVND (reference sequence). Here the CDR3 reads CASSITSGGFQETQYF. The CDR3 bases are TGTGCCAGTAGTATCACTAGCGGGGGGTTCCAAGAGACCCAGTACTTC. The variable domain in full, with the rest retrieved from reference TRBV19 and TRBJ2-5, is DGGITQSPKYLFRKEGQNVTLSCEQNLNHDAMYWYRQDPGQGLRLIYYSQIVNDFQKGDIAEGYSVSREKKESFPLTVTSAQKNPTAFYLCASSITSGGFQETQYFGPGTRLLVL.

This clonotype was recorded a few times. This chain uses TRBV10-3 with TRBJ2-7; D possibly matches TRBD1 or TRBD2 (6 bases each). Trimming shortened V by 5 bases and J by 2 bases, and 16 bases separated the two germline ends. Germline V gene data show CDR1 as ENHRY and CDR2 as SYGVKD. The CDR3 has 15 amino acids. The chain's CDR3 is CAISFRGWGAYEQYF. As DNA, the CDR3 is TGTGCCATCAGTTTTAGGGGGTGGGGGGCCTACGAGCAGTACTTC.

This clonotype was detected ten times or more. The chain has TRBV28 and TRBJ2-1, with 11 bases that match TRBD2. The junction had 12 bases not matched to a gene; V was cut back by 7 bases and J by 10 bases. The CDR3 runs to 15 residues. Germline CDR1 is MDHEN and CDR2 is SYDVKM. The CDR3 sequence: CASKGNSGRASEQFF. The CDR3 coding sequence is TGTGCCAGCAAAGGCAATAGCGGGAGGGCCAGCGAGCAGTTCTTC.

This clonotype was recorded a few times. The chain is built from TRBV5-4 and TRBJ2-3, with D perhaps matching TRBD2 (7 bases). Looked up from germline, CDR1 is SGHNT and CDR2 is YYREEE (reference sequence). The CDR3 is made up of 18 amino acids. With 0 bases removed from V and 4 bases from J, the gap between germline ends came to 21 bases. The CDR3 DNA is TGTGCCAGCAGCTTGGAGGGGGGGCTAACGGGAGGTGCAGATACGCAGTATTTT. This translates into CASSLEGGLTGGADTQYF.

This clonotype was seen many times. The V and J genes are TRBV5-1 and TRBJ2-1; 9 bases line up with TRBD2. Germline CDR1 and CDR2: SGHRS and YFSETQ. CDR3 size: 14 residues. The V and J ends lost 4 bases and 6 bases, in that order; junction bases with no gene match: 5. The CDR3 protein is CASSRAGGPNEQFF. The CDR3 DNA reads TGCGCCAGCAGCCGAGCGGGAGGTCCCAATGAGCAGTTCTTC.

The chain links TRBV7-2 to TRBJ2-1; 8 positions agree with TRBD1. Trimming took 5 bases from V and 2 from J; bases not matched to a gene: 5. Germline V gives CDR1 SGHTA, CDR2 FQGNSA. CDR3 size: 15 residues. The CDR3 is CASSQVTGAYNEQFF. In nucleotides, the CDR3 is TGTGCCAGCAGCCAGGTGACAGGGGCCTACAATGAGCAGTTCTTC.

The chain carries TRBV5-1 and TRBJ2-5, with 8 bases fitting TRBD2. V lost 3 bases and J lost 4; bases outside the gene matches: 11. The CDR3 spans 16 residues. Per germline, CDR1 SGHRS and CDR2 YFSETQ. The DNA for the CDR3 is TGCGCCAGCAGCTCGGGACTAGTGGGGAATCGAGAGACCCAGTACTTC. Translated: CASSSGLVGNRETQYF.

This clonotype has at least ten counts. This chain uses TRBV28 with TRBJ2-3; D uncertain. This CDR3 spans 14 amino acids. The germline CDR1 and CDR2 sequences are MDHEN and SYDVKM. V was clipped by 1 base and J by 0 bases, with 5 bases between them. The CDR3 here is CASSLYGSTDTQYF. Written as DNA, the CDR3 is TGTGCCAGCAGTTTATACGGTAGCACAGATACGCAGTATTTT.

The rearrangement links TRBV12-3 or TRBV12-4 to TRBJ1-1; the match to TRBD1 covers 7 bases. The CDR3 is 15 residues long. J gave up 3 bases and V 2 bases, and 6 bases lay outside the gene matches. DNA for the CDR3: TGTGCCAGCAGTTTATCGAGACAGGGCTACACTGAAGCTTTCTTT. Amino acid sequence: CASSLSRQGYTEAFF.

This clonotype was found a few times. This chain uses TRBV9 with TRBJ2-2; D perhaps matches TRBD2 (5 bases). V dropped 0 bases and J dropped 6 bases, with 18 bases sitting between them. The CDR3 loop spans 17 amino acids. Germline CDR1 and CDR2: SGDLS and YYNGEE. DNA of the CDR3: TGTGCCAGCAGCGTAGGAGGGTCTGGGAGATCATCCGGGGAGCTGTTTTTT. It translates to CASSVGGSGRSSGELFF. The full variable domain, in which reference TRBV9 and TRBJ2-2 provide the parts outside the CDR3, is DSGVTQTPKHLITATGQRVTLRCSPRSGDLSVYWYQQSLDQGLQFLIQYYNGEERAKGNILERFSAQQFPDLHSELNLSSLELGDSALYFCASSVGGSGRSSGELFFGEGSRLTVL.

Note on this clonotype: This may stem from a read error, because a much larger clone lies one nucleotide away. V gene TRBV28 combines with J gene TRBJ2-5; D is unclear. V was pared by 7 bases and J by 7 bases, with 22 bases between. CDR1 and CDR2 from the germline V gene are MDHEN and SYDVKM. The CDR3 loop spans 15 amino acids. The chain's CDR3 is CASTPWPSLKGTQYF. The CDR3 region has the DNA TGTGCCAGCACCCCCTGGCCCAGTCTCAAAGGGACCCAGTACTTC.

V is TRBV6-1 and J is TRBJ2-3, with D tentatively TRBD1 (6 bases). V shed 9 bases and J shed 4 bases, with 14 bases lying between them. CDR1 and CDR2 from the germline V gene are MNHNS and SASEGT. The CDR3 sequence is 13 residues long. The CDR3 bases are TGTGCCAGTGGCACAGAGGGGGCAGATACGCAGTATTTT. Translating it yields CASGTEGADTQYF.

The V call is TRBV7-2, the J call TRBJ2-3, with unresolved D. CDR3 size: 12 residues. V was cut by 5 bases and J by 5 bases, with 8 bases left in between. Looked up from germline, CDR1 is SGHTA and CDR2 is FQGNSA. The CDR3 reads CASSPPGDTQYF. The CDR3, as DNA: TGTGCCAGCAGCCCCCCGGGAGATACGCAGTATTTT.

In its sample, this clonotype was seen many times. This chain connects TRBV10-1 to TRBJ2-3; 11 bases match TRBD2. The length of the CDR3 is 16 residues. V trimming: 4 bases; J trimming: 9 bases; junction bases outside the gene matches: 12. CDR1 is WNHNN, CDR2 SYGVQD, per germline (reference sequence). The CDR3 nucleotides are TGCGCCAGCAGTGGCGGGACTAGCGGCTTTAGTGACACGCAGTATTTT. Translating gives CASSGGTSGFSDTQYF.

The rearrangement uses TRBV9 and TRBJ1-3, with 11 bases matching TRBD1. Germline assignment: CDR1 SGDLS and CDR2 YYNGEE. The V segment lost 2 bases and the J segment 4 bases; nucleotides outside the gene matches: 2. This CDR3 region has 15 residues. The CDR3 is CASSVGQGGGNTIYF. CDR3 DNA: TGTGCCAGCAGCGTGGGACAGGGGGGCGGAAACACCATATATTTT.

This clonotype was counted ten times or more. The chain carries TRBV5-6 and TRBJ2-7, with 7 positions matching TRBD1. In germline, CDR1 is SGHDT, CDR2 YYEEEE. This CDR3 is built from 15 residues. Trimming removed 2 bases from V and 2 bases from J; junction bases left unmatched: 7. As DNA, the CDR3 is TGTGCCAGCAGCTTTGGGACAGAGCCTACCTACGAGCAGTACTTC. Translation: CASSFGTEPTYEQYF.

This clonotype appeared a few times. The V and J genes are TRBV7-3 and TRBJ2-1; 12 bases map to TRBD2. Germline V CDR1 and CDR2: SGHTA, FQGTGA. The V and J ends lost 5 bases and 1 base, in that order; junction bases with no gene match: 21. CDR3 length equals 22 residues. CDR3: CASSPRESPSGRAIGSYNEQFF. CDR3 sequence (DNA): TGTGCCAGCAGCCCTCGAGAGTCACCTAGCGGGAGGGCCATCGGGTCCTACAATGAGCAGTTCTTC.

The genes are TRBV19 and TRBJ2-3, with D hard to call. This CDR3 has 16 residues. The V gene lost 3 bases and the J gene lost 1 base, with 14 bases spanning the gap. Germline CDR1 LNHDA, CDR2 SQIVND (reference sequence). The DNA for the CDR3 is TGTGCCAGTAGTATGGTATTACCGACACGCACAGATACGCAGTATTTT. This codes for CASSMVLPTRTDTQYF.

This clonotype has more than one count but fewer than ten. The rearrangement joins TRBV5-4 to TRBJ2-5, with D perhaps TRBD2 (5 bases). Trimming cost V 1 base and J 3 bases, with 7 bases left between them. The CDR3 is made up of 13 amino acids. Germline V CDR1 and CDR2: SGHNT, YYREEE (reference sequence). This chain's CDR3 is CASSLRGKETQYF. CDR3 coding DNA: TGTGCCAGCAGCTTGCGGGGTAAAGAGACCCAGTACTTC.

Many counts were recorded for this clonotype. The chain uses TRBV27 and TRBJ1-5; D remains ambiguous. CDR1 MNHEY and CDR2 SMNVEV come from the germline V gene (reference sequence). V was cut by 3 bases and J by 0 bases, with 6 bases left in between. This CDR3 spans 14 amino acids. The CDR3 region has the DNA TGTGCCAGCAGTTTTGCGGGTAGCAATCAGCCCCAGCATTTT. Protein sequence: CASSFAGSNQPQHF.

In its sample, this clonotype was seen a few times. This chain joins TRBV2 and TRBJ1-3, with D unclear. Germline V gene sequence: CDR1 SNHLY, CDR2 FYNNEI. The CDR3 is 14 residues long. V was trimmed by 1 base and J by 7 bases, leaving 11 bases between them. The CDR3 reads CASSEGPAPNTIYF. In DNA, the CDR3 is TGTGCCAGCAGTGAAGGCCCAGCGCCGAACACCATATATTTT.

This clonotype was detected ten times or more. The rearrangement uses TRBV6-1 and TRBJ2-5, with D tentatively TRBD1 (8 bases). The germline CDR1 and CDR2 sequences are MNHNS and SASEGT. With 6 bases removed from V and 5 bases from J, the gap between germline ends came to 19 bases. CDR3 size: 15 residues. The CDR3 sequence is CASSLGQGGFETQYF. CDR3 nucleotides: TGTGCCAGCAGCCTCGGACAGGGAGGGTTTGAGACCCAGTACTTC.

The J gene is TRBJ1-2, the V gene TRBV7-8; 10 bases agree with TRBD1. V dropped 5 bases and J dropped 10; count of bases not matched to a gene: 4. The CDR3 spans 12 residues. Germline V lookup: CDR1 SGHVS, CDR2 FQNEAQ. CDR3 loop: CASSGTGEDYTF. The CDR3 DNA reads TGTGCCAGCAGCGGGACAGGGGAGGACTACACCTTC.